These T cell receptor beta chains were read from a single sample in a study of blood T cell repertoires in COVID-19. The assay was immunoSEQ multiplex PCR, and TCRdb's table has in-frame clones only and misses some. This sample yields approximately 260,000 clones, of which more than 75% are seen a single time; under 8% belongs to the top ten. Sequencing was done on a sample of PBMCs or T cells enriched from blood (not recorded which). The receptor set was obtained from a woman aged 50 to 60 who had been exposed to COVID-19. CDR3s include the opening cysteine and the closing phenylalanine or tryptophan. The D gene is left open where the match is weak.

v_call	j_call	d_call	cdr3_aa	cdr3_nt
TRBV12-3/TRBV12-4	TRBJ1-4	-	CASTPGGGEKLFF	TGTGCCAGCACTCCGGGGGGAGGCGAAAAACTGTTTTTT
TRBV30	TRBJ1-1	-	CAWSLTGFGTEAFF	TGTGCCTGGAGTCTAACAGGGTTCGGGACTGAAGCTTTCTTT
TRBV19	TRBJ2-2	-	CASSSTRNTGELFF	TGTGCCAGTAGCTCAACTCGGAACACCGGGGAGCTGTTTTTT
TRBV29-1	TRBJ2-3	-	CSVGLGGRVTDTQYF	TGCAGCGTTGGTCTGGGCGGGCGGGTCACAGATACGCAGTATTTT
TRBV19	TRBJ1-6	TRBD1	CASSWTGGMNSPLHF	TGTGCCAGTTCCTGGACAGGGGGTATGAATTCACCCCTCCACTTT
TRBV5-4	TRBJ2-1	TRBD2	CASSLAGALLNEQFF	TGTGCCAGCAGCTTAGCGGGGGCCCTGTTGAATGAGCAGTTCTTC
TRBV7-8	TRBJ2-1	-	CASSLPGLGYNEQFF	TGTGCCAGCAGCCTCCCGGGACTGGGCTACAATGAGCAGTTCTTC
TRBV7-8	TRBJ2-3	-	CASSLDRGDTQYF	TGTGCCAGCAGCTTAGATAGGGGAGATACGCAGTATTTT
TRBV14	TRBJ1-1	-	CASSYGAGLGTEAFF	TGTGCCAGCAGCTATGGGGCAGGGCTCGGCACTGAAGCTTTCTTT
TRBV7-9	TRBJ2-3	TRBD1	CASSRQGGGTDTQYF	TGTGCCAGCAGCCGACAGGGTGGGGGCACAGATACGCAGTATTTT
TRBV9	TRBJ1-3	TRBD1	CASSEALGQGLASAGNTIYF	TGTGCCAGCAGCGAGGCCTTGGGACAGGGGCTGGCGTCGGCTGGAAACACCATATATTTT
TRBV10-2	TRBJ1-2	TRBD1	CASSSDRGLGYTF	TGCGCCAGCAGTTCGGACAGGGGATTGGGCTACACCTTC